Below, 12 T cell receptor beta chains from the same sample are listed, as sequenced in a study of shared clonotypes between healthy human individuals. Clones were sequenced by immunoSEQ multiplex PCR, and TCRdb holds only the in-frame ones, with some missing. The sample lists some 2,500,000 clones; roughly 93% were seen once. Input material: naive CD4+ T cells from PBMCs. Subset denoted: CD45RA+ positively selected. These receptors all come from a man aged 18-30 years in good health. Some clones in this sample may be carry-over from other donors' samples.

This clone was seen more than once but under ten times. The chain is built from TRBV28 and TRBJ1-2; 11 bases align to TRBD1. The CDR3 runs to 16 residues. Germline CDR1 reads MDHEN; CDR2 reads SYDVKM. V shed 5 bases and J 4 bases; nucleotides not matched to a gene: 9. The CDR3 here is CASSTTGQGAAYGYTF. CDR3 in DNA: TGTGCCAGCAGTACGACTGGACAGGGGGCGGCCTATGGCTACACCTTC.

The sample holds one count of this clone. The chain couples TRBV6-1 to TRBJ1-5; tentatively, D is TRBD1 (5 bases). Trimming took off 4 bases at V and 0 bases at J, with 16 bases between the two ends. Looked up from germline, CDR1 is MNHNS and CDR2 is SASEGT. The CDR3 is 17 residues long. The CDR3: CASSVGGWGDSNQPQHF. The CDR3 DNA is TGTGCCAGCAGTGTGGGGGGGTGGGGAGATAGCAATCAGCCCCAGCATTTT.

CDR3 nucleotides: TGCGCCAGCAGCTTGGGTAGGGCTAGGGGATACAATGAGCAGTTCTTC. Its translation: CASSLGRARGYNEQFF. This chain connects TRBV5-1 to TRBJ2-1; the D gene is possibly TRBD1 (5 bases). The CDR3 is 16 residues long. Between the trimmed V and J ends, which lost 0 bases and 4 bases, there was a span of 14 bases. Germline V gene sequence: CDR1 SGHRS, CDR2 YFSETQ.

The gene calls are TRBV5-1 and TRBJ2-7, with 9 bases matching TRBD1. This CDR3 has 16 amino acids. V trimming: 4 bases; J trimming: 0 bases; junction bases outside the gene matches: 8. The germline gives CDR1 SGHRS, CDR2 YFSETQ. The DNA for the CDR3 is TGCGCCAGCAGCCGTACCGGGACAGGGTACTCCTACGAGCAGTACTTC. Its translation: CASSRTGTGYSYEQYF.

The genes are TRBV11-2 and TRBJ2-5, with D perhaps TRBD1 (6 bases). The CDR3 extends over 13 amino acids. CDR1 is SGHAT, CDR2 FQNNGV, per germline. V lost 3 bases, J lost 1 base, and 6 bases lay in between. The CDR3 region has the DNA TGTGCCAGCAGCTTGGACAGCCAAGAGACCCAGTACTTC. Protein sequence: CASSLDSQETQYF.

The chain carries TRBV19 and TRBJ1-4, with a tentative D call TRBD1 (5 bases). Trimming shortened V by 4 bases and J by 8 bases, and 14 bases separated the two germline ends. This CDR3 is 14 amino acids long. Germline assignment: CDR1 LNHDA and CDR2 SQIVND (reference sequence). CDR3 nucleotides: TGTGCCAGTAGTAGTTGGCAGGGCGAGGAAAAACTGTTTTTT. Its protein product is CASSSWQGEEKLFF.

This chain joins TRBV11-2 and TRBJ2-7; maybe TRBD2 (6 bases). Germline V gene data show CDR1 as SGHAT and CDR2 as FQNNGV. Trimming pared 4 bases from V and 7 bases from J, leaving 32 bases between. The CDR3 length is 19 residues. The CDR3 spells CASSSKRPGLLLVAGEQYF. The CDR3 nucleotides read TGTGCCAGCAGCTCAAAGCGACCGGGACTGCTTCTGGTTGCGGGGGAGCAGTACTTC.

The CDR3 spells CASSQKTSGILGELFF. CDR3 coding DNA: TGTGCCAGCAGCCAGAAGACTAGCGGGATACTAGGGGAGCTGTTTTTT. The chain employs TRBV7-9 and TRBJ2-2; 11 bases map to TRBD2. With V trimmed by 5 bases and J by 8 bases, 10 bases remained unmatched. This CDR3 spans 16 amino acids. Germline CDR1 is SEHNR and CDR2 is FQNEAQ (reference sequence).

This clone showed up just once. This sequence joins TRBV5-1 and TRBJ2-6; the D is unclear. Per germline, CDR1 SGHRS and CDR2 YFSETQ. V lost 2 bases to trimming and J lost 0 bases, with 15 bases between them. This CDR3 has 18 amino acids. This chain's CDR3 is CASSFGRSPSSGANVLTF. The CDR3 DNA reads as TGCGCCAGCAGCTTTGGTCGGAGCCCGAGCTCTGGGGCCAACGTCCTGACTTTC.

CDR3 sequence (DNA): TGTGCCAGCAGCTTAGACAGGGGAGTCGAGCAGTACTTC. Residues: CASSLDRGVEQYF. V gene TRBV7-2 combines with J gene TRBJ2-7, with 7 nucleotides matching TRBD1. The CDR3 length is 13 residues. With 1 base clipped from V and 6 bases from J, the junction kept 3 bases outside the gene matches. Germline V gene sequence: CDR1 SGHTA, CDR2 FQGNSA.

V and J are TRBV7-9 and TRBJ1-2, with TRBD1 matching over 7 bases. The CDR3 length is 14 residues. V dropped 2 bases and J dropped 6; count of bases not matched to a gene: 6. The germline CDR1 and CDR2 sequences are SEHNR and FQNEAQ (reference sequence). CDR3 nucleotide sequence: TGTGCCAGCAGCTTACTTCAGGGGGTGGATGGCTACACCTTC. Protein product: CASSLLQGVDGYTF.

Worth noting for this clone: Other DNA sequences from this sample encode an identical CDR3 as well. This chain connects TRBV5-4 to TRBJ2-7; the match to TRBD1 covers 7 bases. This CDR3 region has 14 residues. Per the germline V gene, CDR1 is SGHNT and CDR2 is YYREEE (reference sequence). The junction had 1 base not matched to a gene; V was cut back by 1 base and J by 0 bases. CDR3 in DNA: TGTGCCAGCAGCTTGAAGGGGGCCTCCTACGAGCAGTACTTC. It is translated as CASSLKGASYEQYF.